The sequence of this TCR beta chain was determined in a study of blood T cell repertoires in COVID-19. Study overall: The study drew acute and convalescent COVID-19 samples from the United States, Italy and Spain. T cells, B-cell-depleted T cells, or PBMCs provided the cDNA or gDNA that served as material.

This clone showed up just once. Authors' methods: For nucleated cells, counts were estimated from reference gene primer amplification. Profiling relied on immunoSEQ multiplex PCR, and the TCRdb table lists in-frame clones only, not all of them. That table is the source of V, J and clone size, and D and trimming were worked out from the DNA. Seen here are roughly 140,000 clones, around 83% observed once, and the top ten hold almost 10%. The V gene end was trimmed by 5 bases and the J gene end by 9 bases; junction bases not matched to a gene: 10. This CDR3 comprises 15 residues. CDR1 and CDR2 from the germline V gene are PRHDT and FYEKMQ (reference sequence).

Sequenced sample: peripheral blood. The chain joins TRBV13 to TRBJ1-6; 7 nucleotides agree with TRBD1. The sequence was obtained from a woman between 45 and 60 years old with acute or convalescent COVID-19. The CDR3 DNA is TGTGCCAGCAGCGAAGTTACAGGGGCAGCTTCACCCCTCCACTTT. Residues: CASSEVTGAASPLHF. Drawing the rest from reference TRBV13 and TRBJ1-6, the complete variable domain is AAGVIQSPRHLIKEKRETATLKCYPIPRHDTVYWYQQGPGQDPQFLISFYEKMQSDKGSIPDRFSAQQFSDYHSELNMSSLELGDSALYFCASSEVTGAASPLHFGNGTRLTVT.